This TCR beta chain was captured in a study of blood T cells in healthy people across ages. Study background: About one barcoded beta molecule was captured per two T cells (by template switching).

This clonotype has a handful of counts. The antigen is not known. With a J-beta primer mix and a sample-barcoded 5' primer, a second PCR ran roughly 6 to 11 cycles. TCRdb used MiXCR to reprocess the 5' RACE reads, holding one entry per CDR3 protein. The repertoire consists of hundreds of thousands of distinct CDR3 sequences, with roughly 56% occurring once and the leading ten covering roughly 24%. Looked up from germline, CDR1 is MNHEY and CDR2 is SMNVEV (reference sequence). The CDR3 loop spans 14 amino acids. The ends were cut back, 6 bases at V and 1 base at J, with 12 bases in the middle. Donors were systemically healthy Caucasian individuals from Russia aged roughly 6 to 95 years. Study-level results: Any changes in expanded clonotypes were possibly confounded, as donor CMV status remained unknown.

The source material was blood. This clonotype originated in a man aged 35 to 55 in good health. The chain recombines TRBV27 with TRBJ1-1; D gene uncertain. CDR3 DNA sequence: TGTGCCAGCAGCCCCGTGGGTGGGAACACTGAAGCTTTCTTT. This gives the protein CASSPVGGNTEAFF.